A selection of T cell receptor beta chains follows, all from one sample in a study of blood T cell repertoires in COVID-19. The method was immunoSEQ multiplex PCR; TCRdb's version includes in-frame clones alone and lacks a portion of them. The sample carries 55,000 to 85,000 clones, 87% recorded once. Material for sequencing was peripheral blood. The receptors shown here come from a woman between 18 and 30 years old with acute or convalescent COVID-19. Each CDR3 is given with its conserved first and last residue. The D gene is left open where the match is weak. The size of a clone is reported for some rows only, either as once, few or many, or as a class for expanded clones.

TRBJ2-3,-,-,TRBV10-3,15,TGTGCCATCAGTGATACCAATCGCGGGACAGATACGCAGTATTTT,CAISDTNRGTDTQYF
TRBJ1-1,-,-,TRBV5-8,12,TGTGCCAGCAGACTTGGTAACACTGAAGCTTTCTTT,CASRLGNTEAFF
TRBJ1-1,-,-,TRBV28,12,TGTGCCACTGAGAGGGTGGGCACTGAAGCTTTCTTT,CATERVGTEAFF
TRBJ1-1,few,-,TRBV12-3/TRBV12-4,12,TGTGCCAGCACCTTGGAGGGGGGGAGGGCTTTCTTT,CASTLEGGRAFF
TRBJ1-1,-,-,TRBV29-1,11,TGCAGCGTTGACCAGGTACGAGAAGCTTTCTTT,CSVDQVREAFF
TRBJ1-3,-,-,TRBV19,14,TGTGCCAGTACCACAGGGAGCTCTGGAAGCACCATATATTTT,CASTTGSSGSTIYF
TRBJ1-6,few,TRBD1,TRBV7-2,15,TGTGCCAGCAGCTCACAGGGGACCGATAATTCACCCCTCCACTTT,CASSSQGTDNSPLHF
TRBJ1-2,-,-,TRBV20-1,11,TGCAGTGCTAGAGGCGGGGTGGGCTACACCTTC,CSARGGVGYTF
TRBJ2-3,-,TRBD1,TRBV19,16,TGTGCCAGTAGTACGTTGCAGGGGGCAAGAGACGATACGCAGTATTTT,CASSTLQGARDDTQYF
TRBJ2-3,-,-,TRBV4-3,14,TGCGCCAGCAGCCAAAGGACTAGCACAGATACGCAGTATTTT,CASSQRTSTDTQYF
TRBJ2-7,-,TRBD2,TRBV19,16,TGTGCCAGTAGTATAGCCTCGGGTAGCGGGAGAAACGAGCAGTACTTC,CASSIASGSGRNEQYF
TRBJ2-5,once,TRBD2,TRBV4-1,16,TGCGCCAGCAGCCAAGATCTGCTAGCGGGGGAGGAGACCCAGTACTTC,CASSQDLLAGEETQYF
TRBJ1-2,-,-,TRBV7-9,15,TGTGCCAGCAGCTTAGGGGCAGGGACTAACTATGGCTACACCTTC,CASSLGAGTNYGYTF
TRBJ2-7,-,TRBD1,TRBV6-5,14,TGTGCCAGCAGCGGGACAGGGGCTGGCTACGAGCAGTACTTC,CASSGTGAGYEQYF
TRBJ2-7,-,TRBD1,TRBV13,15,TGTGCCAGCAGCGACGGACAGGGGGCATCCTACGAGCAGTACTTC,CASSDGQGASYEQYF
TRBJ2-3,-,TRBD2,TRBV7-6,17,TGTGCCAGCAGCTCCCGAATGGGGGGACTAGGCACAGATACGCAGTATTTT,CASSSRMGGLGTDTQYF
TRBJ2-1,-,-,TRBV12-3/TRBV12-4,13,TGTGCCAGCAGTTTTTCCCGTACAAATGAGCAGTTCTTC,CASSFSRTNEQFF
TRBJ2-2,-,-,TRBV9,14,TGTGCCAGCAGCGTACAGGGGTTCACCGGGGAGCTGTTTTTT,CASSVQGFTGELFF
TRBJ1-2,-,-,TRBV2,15,TGTGCCAGCAGTGAAAAGGGCAGGGCGAACTATGGCTACACCTTC,CASSEKGRANYGYTF
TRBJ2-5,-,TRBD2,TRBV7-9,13,TGTGCCAGCAGCCCGGGGGGTATTGAGACCCAGTACTTC,CASSPGGIETQYF
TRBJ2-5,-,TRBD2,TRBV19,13,TGTGCCAGTAGTTTCGGACTAGCAGAGACCCAGTACTTC,CASSFGLAETQYF
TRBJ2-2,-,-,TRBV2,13,TGTGCCACAAGACAGACGGACACCGGGGAGCTGTTTTTT,CATRQTDTGELFF
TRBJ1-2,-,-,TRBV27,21,TGTGCCAGCAGTCTCCACACGCGGGTCCACCCCACGCAAGAGACGGAGGGTGGCTACACCTTC,CASSLHTRVHPTQETEGGYTF
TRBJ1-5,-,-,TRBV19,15,TGTGCCAGTAGTAAGGCAGGGGACCTCAATCAGCCCCAGCATTTT,CASSKAGDLNQPQHF
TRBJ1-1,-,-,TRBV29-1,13,TGCAGCGTTGTTGAGGGCATGAACACTGAAGCTTTCTTT,CSVVEGMNTEAFF
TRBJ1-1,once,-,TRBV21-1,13,TGTGCCAGCAGCAAAGGAGAGTCTTCTGAAGCTTTCTTT,CASSKGESSEAFF
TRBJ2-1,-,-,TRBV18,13,TGTGCCAGCTCGCCTACGGGGGACAATGAGCAGTTCTTC,CASSPTGDNEQFF
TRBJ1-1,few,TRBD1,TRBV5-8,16,TGTGCCAGCATCCGAGGACAGGGGATATTGAACACTGAAGCTTTCTTT,CASIRGQGILNTEAFF
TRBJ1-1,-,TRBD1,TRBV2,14,TGTGCCAGCAGCATTAGACAGGGGAACACTGAAGCTTTCTTT,CASSIRQGNTEAFF
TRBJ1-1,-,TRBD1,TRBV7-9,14,TGTGCCAGCAGCGCCCGACAGGGGGCGAGTGAAGCTTTCTTT,CASSARQGASEAFF
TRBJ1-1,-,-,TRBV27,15,TGTGCCAGCAGTCCGACAGGACCCATGAACACTGAAGCTTTCTTT,CASSPTGPMNTEAFF
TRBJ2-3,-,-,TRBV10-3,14,TGTGCCATCAGTGATGCTCTAGGCACAGATACGCAGTATTTT,CAISDALGTDTQYF
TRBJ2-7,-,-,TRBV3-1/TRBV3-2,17,TGTGCCAGCAGCCAATCCGTCGCCTTTCGGGGAGACTACGAGCAGTACTTC,CASSQSVAFRGDYEQYF
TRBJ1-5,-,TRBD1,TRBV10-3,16,TGTGCCATCAGTGAGTCGGGGGACAGCTCTGGGCAGCCCCAGCATTTT,CAISESGDSSGQPQHF
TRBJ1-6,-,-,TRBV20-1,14,TGCAGTGCTAGTGGAGGGGGAGATCATTCACCCCTCCACTTT,CSASGGGDHSPLHF
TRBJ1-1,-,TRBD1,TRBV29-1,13,TGCAGCGTTCCGTCGGGACAGTCCGAGAAAGCTTTCTTT,CSVPSGQSEKAFF
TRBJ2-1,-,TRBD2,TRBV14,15,TGTGCCAGCAGCCGCCGGGAGGGCCGCTGGGATGAGCAGTTCTTC,CASSRREGRWDEQFF
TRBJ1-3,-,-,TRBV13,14,TGTGCCAGCAGCTTAGGCCCTACTGGAAACACCATATATTTT,CASSLGPTGNTIYF
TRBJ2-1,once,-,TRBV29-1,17,TGCAGCGTTGGGGGTTGGACTATTGAGGGAGATTACAATGAGCAGTTCTTC,CSVGGWTIEGDYNEQFF
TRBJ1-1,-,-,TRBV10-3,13,TGTGCCATCAGCTACCAGGAGAACACTGAAGCTTTCTTT,CAISYQENTEAFF
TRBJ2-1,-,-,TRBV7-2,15,TGTGCCAGCAGCTTAGGCGGGCGCCAGCACAATGAGCAGTTCTTC,CASSLGGRQHNEQFF
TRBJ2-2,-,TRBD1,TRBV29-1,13,TGCAGCGCCAGGACAGGGAACACCGGGGAGCTGTTTTTT,CSARTGNTGELFF
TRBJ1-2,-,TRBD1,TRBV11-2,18,TGTGCCAGCAGCTCCTGGTTGGGACAGTCATTAGCTAACTATGGCTACACCTTC,CASSSWLGQSLANYGYTF
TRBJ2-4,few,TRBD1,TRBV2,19,TGTGCCAGCTCGGTCCGTAGAGGGACAGCTTCATTAGCCAAAAACATTCAGTACTTC,CASSVRRGTASLAKNIQYF
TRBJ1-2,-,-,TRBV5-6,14,TGTGCCAGCAGCTTTTTTGGGGGGGCGCCTGGCTACACCTTC,CASSFFGGAPGYTF